Shown below are 13 T cell receptor beta chains from a single sample sequenced in a study of T-cell memory formation after mild COVID-19. TCRdb re-analysed the 5' RACE reads in MiXCR, keeping a single row per CDR3 protein. This sample has hundreds of thousands of distinct CDR3 sequences; 20% to 25% occur once, and the top ten carry around 8.8%. Sequenced: PBMCs or a T cell subset sorted from them (not recorded which). The receptor source for this set is an adult woman who had mild COVID-19 (a few samples of this study predate the infection). Cell type and time point are not known.

The table lists this clonotype with many counts. This chain uses TRBV5-1 with TRBJ2-7; 9 bases line up with TRBD1. CDR3 length equals 14 residues. V was pared by 4 bases and J by 2 bases, with 4 bases of the junction left unmatched. CDR1 is SGHRS and CDR2 is YFSETQ in the germline V gene. The CDR3 nucleotides are TGCGCCAGCAGCGTCGGGACAGGGACCTACGAGCAGTACTTC. Translation: CASSVGTGTYEQYF.

V and J are TRBV12-3 or TRBV12-4 and TRBJ1-5; TRBD1 matches at 7 bases. Trimming at V came to 5 bases and at J to 3 bases, leaving 4 bases not matched to a gene. The CDR3 runs to 14 residues. CDR3 amino acids: CASSGTAYNQPQHF. CDR3 DNA: TGTGCCAGCAGTGGGACAGCCTACAATCAGCCCCAGCATTTT.

The chain uses TRBV20-1 and TRBJ2-3, with D unclear. The CDR3 is made up of 13 amino acids. V shed 3 bases and J shed 5 bases, with 12 bases lying between them. Germline V gene sequence: CDR1 DFQATT, CDR2 SNEGSKA (reference sequence). Written as DNA, the CDR3 is TGCAGTGCTAGGGGCCTCTTAATAGATACGCAGTATTTT. It encodes CSARGLLIDTQYF.

The chain is built from TRBV25-1 and TRBJ2-3; D may match TRBD1 or TRBD2 (5 bases each). Trimming cost V 2 bases and J 3 bases, with 12 bases left between them. CDR3 length: 15 residues. CDR1 is MGHDK, CDR2 SYGVNS, per germline. CDR3 residues: CASSETGRGTDTQYF. The CDR3 DNA is TGTGCCAGCAGTGAAACGGGAAGGGGAACAGATACGCAGTATTTT.

This clonotype was detected only a few times. This chain joins TRBV5-1 and TRBJ2-7; TRBD2 is a possible D gene (5 bases). Trimming shortened V by 4 bases and J by 4 bases, and 21 bases separated the two germline ends. The CDR3 loop spans 16 amino acids. Germline V CDR1 and CDR2: SGHRS, YFSETQ. The CDR3 sequence: CASSPTPRGAPYEQYF. The DNA of the CDR3 is TGCGCCAGCAGCCCAACCCCCCGGGGTGCTCCTTACGAGCAGTACTTC.

For the CDR3, the DNA is TGTGCCAGCAGTGGGAGCCGGCGGTACTATGGCTACACCTTC. This gives the protein CASSGSRRYYGYTF. The V call is TRBV12-3 or TRBV12-4, the J call TRBJ1-2; D is unresolved. Trimming took 5 bases from V and 3 from J, leaving 13 bases between them. This CDR3 spans 14 amino acids.

The chain links TRBV20-1 to TRBJ1-1; possible D gene TRBD1, 5 bases. V shed 0 bases and J shed 5 bases, with 13 bases lying between them. The CDR3 has 14 residues. CDR1 and CDR2 from the germline V gene are DFQATT and SNEGSKA (reference sequence). The CDR3 coding sequence is TGCAGTGCTAGAGATGGGGGGACGGGAACTGAAGCTTTCTTT. It yields the protein CSARDGGTGTEAFF.

This chain connects TRBV5-4 to TRBJ1-1, with TRBD1 matching over 7 bases. Germline V CDR1 and CDR2: SGHNT, YYREEE (reference sequence). Trimming cost V 1 base and J 12 bases; bases outside gene matches: 12. The CDR3 length is 14 residues. CDR3 DNA: TGTGCCAGCAGCTTGCCCCTACGGGACAGCGAACCTTTCTTT. It encodes CASSLPLRDSEPFF.

This clonotype was seen at least ten times. The CDR3 bases are TGTGCCAGCAGTTCCAGGATGACTAGCGGGACTAGCACAGATACGCAGTATTTT. Protein: CASSSRMTSGTSTDTQYF. The rearrangement links TRBV12-3 or TRBV12-4 to TRBJ2-3; 11 nucleotides align to TRBD2. V shed 4 bases and J 0 bases; nucleotides not matched to a gene: 9. The CDR3 extends over 18 amino acids.

The chain uses TRBV28 and TRBJ2-3; TRBD2 matches 12 bases. J lost 6 bases, V lost 7 bases, and 14 bases had no gene match. Germline CDR1 and CDR2: MDHEN and SYDVKM. The CDR3 totals 17 residues. The CDR3 region is CASNTQLLAGGRDTQYF. The CDR3 DNA follows: TGTGCCAGCAACACCCAGTTACTAGCGGGAGGCAGGGATACGCAGTATTTT.

V usage is TRBV5-6 and J usage is TRBJ2-7; 7 bases fit TRBD1. The germline V gene has CDR1 SGHDT and CDR2 YYEEEE. The CDR3 length is 16 residues. J gave up 3 bases and V 4 bases, and 13 bases lay outside the gene matches. This chain's CDR3 is CASSPKAGTEYYEQYF. The CDR3 DNA reads as TGTGCCAGCAGCCCAAAGGCAGGGACAGAGTACTACGAGCAGTACTTC.

The chain links TRBV20-1 to TRBJ1-2; 7 bases agree with TRBD1. The CDR3 sequence is 15 residues long. Trimming removed 0 bases from V and 4 bases from J; junction bases left unmatched: 8. CDR1 is DFQATT, CDR2 SNEGSKA, per germline (reference sequence). CDR3 amino acids: CSARELTGRAYGYTF. In nucleotides, the CDR3 is TGCAGTGCTAGAGAATTGACAGGGCGGGCCTATGGCTACACCTTC.

The genes are TRBV7-2 and TRBJ1-6; possibly TRBD1 for D (6 bases). With 3 bases removed from V and 10 bases from J, the gap between germline ends came to 22 bases. The CDR3 spans 17 residues. Germline lookup yields CDR1 SGHTA and CDR2 FQGNSA. The CDR3 nucleotides read TGTGCCAGCAGCTTCCCCAGGACAGTGAGGAGGGTGTCACCCCTCCACTTT. Encoded protein: CASSFPRTVRRVSPLHF.